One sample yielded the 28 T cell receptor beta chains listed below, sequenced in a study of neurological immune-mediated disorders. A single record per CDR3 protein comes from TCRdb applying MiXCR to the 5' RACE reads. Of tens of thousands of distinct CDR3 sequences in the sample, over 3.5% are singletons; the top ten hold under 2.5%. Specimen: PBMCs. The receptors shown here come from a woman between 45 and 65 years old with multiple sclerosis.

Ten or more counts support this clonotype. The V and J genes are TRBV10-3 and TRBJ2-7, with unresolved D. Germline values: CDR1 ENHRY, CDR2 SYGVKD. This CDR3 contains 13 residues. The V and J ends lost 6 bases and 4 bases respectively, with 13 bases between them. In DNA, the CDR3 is TGTGCCATCAGAATGTATCTCGAATACGAGCAGTACTTC. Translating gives CAIRMYLEYEQYF.

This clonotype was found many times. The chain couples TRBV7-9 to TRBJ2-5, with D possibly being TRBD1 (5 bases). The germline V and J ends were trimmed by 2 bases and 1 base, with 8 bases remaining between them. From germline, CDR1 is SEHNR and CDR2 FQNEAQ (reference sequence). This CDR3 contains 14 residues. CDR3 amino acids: CASSLSTAQETQYF. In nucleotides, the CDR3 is TGTGCCAGCAGCTTATCGACAGCCCAAGAGACCCAGTACTTC.

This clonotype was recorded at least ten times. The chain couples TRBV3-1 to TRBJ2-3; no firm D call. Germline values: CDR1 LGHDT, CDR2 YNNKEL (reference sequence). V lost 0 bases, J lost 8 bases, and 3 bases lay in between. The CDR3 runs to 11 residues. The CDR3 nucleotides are TGTGCCAGCAGCCAAGAAGGTACGCAGTATTTT. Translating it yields CASSQEGTQYF.

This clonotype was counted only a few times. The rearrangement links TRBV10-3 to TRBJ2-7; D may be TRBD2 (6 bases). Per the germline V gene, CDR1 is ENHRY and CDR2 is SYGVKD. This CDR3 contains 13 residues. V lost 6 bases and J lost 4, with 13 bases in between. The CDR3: CAIRGGDSYEQYF. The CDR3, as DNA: TGTGCCATCAGAGGAGGGGATTCATACGAGCAGTACTTC.

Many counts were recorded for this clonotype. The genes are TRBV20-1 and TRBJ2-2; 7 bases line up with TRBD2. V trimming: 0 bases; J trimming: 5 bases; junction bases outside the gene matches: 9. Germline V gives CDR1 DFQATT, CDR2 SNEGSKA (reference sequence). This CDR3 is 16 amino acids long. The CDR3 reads CSARDLLARKTGELFF. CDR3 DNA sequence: TGCAGTGCTAGAGATTTACTAGCGCGAAAAACCGGGGAGCTGTTTTTT.

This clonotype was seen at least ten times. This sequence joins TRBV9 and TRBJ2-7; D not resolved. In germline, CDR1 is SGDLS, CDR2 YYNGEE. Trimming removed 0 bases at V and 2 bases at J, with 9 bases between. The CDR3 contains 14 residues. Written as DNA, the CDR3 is TGTGCCAGCAGCGTAGGAGACGGACCCTACGAGCAGTACTTC. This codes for CASSVGDGPYEQYF.

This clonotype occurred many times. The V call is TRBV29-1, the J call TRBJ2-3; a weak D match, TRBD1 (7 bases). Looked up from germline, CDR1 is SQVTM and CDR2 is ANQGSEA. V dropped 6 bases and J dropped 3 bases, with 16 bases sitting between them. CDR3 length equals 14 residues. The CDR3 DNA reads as TGCAGCGTCGGGGGAACGACAGGGACAGATACGCAGTATTTT. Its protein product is CSVGGTTGTDTQYF.

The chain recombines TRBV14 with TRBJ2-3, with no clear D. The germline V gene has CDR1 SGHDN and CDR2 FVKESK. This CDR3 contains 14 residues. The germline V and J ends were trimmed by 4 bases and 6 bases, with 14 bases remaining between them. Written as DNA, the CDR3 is TGTGCCAGCAGCCGAGGCCGGATGAGGGATACGCAGTATTTT. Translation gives CASSRGRMRDTQYF.

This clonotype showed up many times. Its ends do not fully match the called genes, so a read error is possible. The CDR3 sequence: CASTGIGSNQPQNF. CDR3 nucleotides: TGTGCCAGCACCGGGATAGGTAGCAATCAGCCCCAGAATTTT. J is TRBJ1-5 and V is TRBV6-2 or TRBV6-3; no reliable D call. The V gene's germline CDR1 is MNHEY and CDR2 SVGEGT. The CDR3 covers 14 residues.

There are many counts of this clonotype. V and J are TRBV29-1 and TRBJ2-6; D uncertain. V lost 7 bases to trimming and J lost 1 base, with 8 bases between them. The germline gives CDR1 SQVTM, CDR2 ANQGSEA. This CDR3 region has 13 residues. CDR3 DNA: TGCAGCGCACAGCAATCTGGGGCCAACGTCCTGACTTTC. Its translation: CSAQQSGANVLTF.

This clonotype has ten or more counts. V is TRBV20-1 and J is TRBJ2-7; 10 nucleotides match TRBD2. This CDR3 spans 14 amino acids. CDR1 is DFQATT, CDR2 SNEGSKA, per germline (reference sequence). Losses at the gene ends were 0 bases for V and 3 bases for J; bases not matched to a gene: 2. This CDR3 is CSARDSGRYYEQYF. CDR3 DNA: TGCAGTGCTAGAGATAGCGGGAGGTACTACGAGCAGTACTTC.

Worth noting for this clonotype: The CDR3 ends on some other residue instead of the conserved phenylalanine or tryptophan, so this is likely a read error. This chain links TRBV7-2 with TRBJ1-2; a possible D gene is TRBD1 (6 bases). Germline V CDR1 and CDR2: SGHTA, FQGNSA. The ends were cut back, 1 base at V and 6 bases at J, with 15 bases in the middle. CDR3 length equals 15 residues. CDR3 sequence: CASSLGGGQVHGYTN. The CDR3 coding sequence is TGTGCCAGCAGCTTAGGGGGGGGCCAGGTTCATGGCTACACCAAC.

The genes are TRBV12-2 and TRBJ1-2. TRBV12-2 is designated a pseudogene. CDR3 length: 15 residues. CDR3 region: CASRSSTFNNYGYTF. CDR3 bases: TGTGCAAGTCGCTCCTCCACTTTTAACAACTATGGCTACACCTTC.

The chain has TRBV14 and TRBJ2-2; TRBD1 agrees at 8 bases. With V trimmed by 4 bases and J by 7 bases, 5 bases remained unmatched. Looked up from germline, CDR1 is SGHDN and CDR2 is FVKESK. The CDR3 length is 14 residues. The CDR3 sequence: CASSRGTGGGELFF. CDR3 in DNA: TGTGCCAGCAGCCGAGGGACAGGAGGCGGGGAGCTGTTTTTT. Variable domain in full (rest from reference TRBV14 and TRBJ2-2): EAGVTQFPSHSVIEKGQTVTLRCDPISGHDNLYWYRRVMGKEIKFLLHFVKESKQDESGMPNNRFLAERTGGTYSTLKVQPAELEDSGVYFCASSRGTGGGELFFGEGSRLTVL.

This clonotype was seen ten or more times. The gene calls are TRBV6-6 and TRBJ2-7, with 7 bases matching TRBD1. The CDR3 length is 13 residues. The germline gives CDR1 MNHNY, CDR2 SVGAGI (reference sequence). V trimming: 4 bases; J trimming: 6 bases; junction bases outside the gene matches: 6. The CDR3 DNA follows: TGTGCCAGCAGTTGGAAGGGGGCTAGCGAGCAGTACTTC. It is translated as CASSWKGASEQYF.

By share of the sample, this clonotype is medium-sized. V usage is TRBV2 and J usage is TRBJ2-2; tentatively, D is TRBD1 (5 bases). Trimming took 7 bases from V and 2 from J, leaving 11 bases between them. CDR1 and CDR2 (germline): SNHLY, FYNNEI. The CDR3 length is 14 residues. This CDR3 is CASTPDTNTGELFF. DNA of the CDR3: TGTGCCAGCACCCCGGACACTAACACCGGGGAGCTGTTTTTT.

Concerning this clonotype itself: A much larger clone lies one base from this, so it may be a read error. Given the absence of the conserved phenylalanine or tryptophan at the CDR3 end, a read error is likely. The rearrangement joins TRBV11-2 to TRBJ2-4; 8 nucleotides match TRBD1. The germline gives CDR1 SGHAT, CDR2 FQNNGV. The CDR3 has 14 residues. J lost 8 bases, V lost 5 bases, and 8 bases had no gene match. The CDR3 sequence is CASSPRTGKDIQYC. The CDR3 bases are TGTGCCAGCAGCCCCCGGACAGGGAAGGACATTCAGTACTGC.

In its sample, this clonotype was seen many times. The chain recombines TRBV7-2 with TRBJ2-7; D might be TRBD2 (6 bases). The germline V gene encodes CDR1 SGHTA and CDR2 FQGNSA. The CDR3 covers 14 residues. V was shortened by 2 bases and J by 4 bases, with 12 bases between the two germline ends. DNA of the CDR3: TGTGCCAGCAGCTTACAAGCGGGTAATTACGAGCAGTACTTC. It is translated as CASSLQAGNYEQYF. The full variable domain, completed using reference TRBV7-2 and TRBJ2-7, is GAGVSQSPSNKVTEKGKDVELRCDPISGHTALYWYRQSLGQGLEFLIYFQGNSAPDKSGLPSDRFSAERTGGSVSTLTIQRTQQEDSAVYLCASSLQAGNYEQYFGPGTRLTVT.

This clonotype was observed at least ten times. Here the CDR3 DNA reads TGTGCCAGCAGCGTGGGGACGAGCGGTAATGAGCAGTTCTTC. It specifies CASSVGTSGNEQFF. V and J are TRBV9 and TRBJ2-1; D may match TRBD1 or TRBD2 (5 bases each). The germline CDR1 and CDR2 sequences are SGDLS and YYNGEE. Trimming cost V 2 bases and J 7 bases, with 13 bases left between them. The CDR3 loop spans 14 amino acids.

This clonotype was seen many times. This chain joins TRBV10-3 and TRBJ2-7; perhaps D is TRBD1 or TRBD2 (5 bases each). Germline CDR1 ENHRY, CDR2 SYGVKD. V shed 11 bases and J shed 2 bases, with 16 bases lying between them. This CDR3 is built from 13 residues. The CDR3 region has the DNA TGTGCCGCCACCCGGGACGGTACCTACGAGCAGTACTTC. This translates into CAATRDGTYEQYF.

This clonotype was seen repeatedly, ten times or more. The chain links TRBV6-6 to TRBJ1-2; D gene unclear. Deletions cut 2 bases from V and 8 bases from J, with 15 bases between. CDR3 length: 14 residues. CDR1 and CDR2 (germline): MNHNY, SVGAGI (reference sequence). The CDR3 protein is CASSYPGRAEGYTF. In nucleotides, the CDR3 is TGTGCCAGCAGTTACCCCGGACGGGCGGAGGGCTACACCTTC.

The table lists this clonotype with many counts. The CDR3 nucleotides are TGCAGTGCTAGAGATCTCGACCGAGGAGATTCACCCCTCCACTTT. Translation gives CSARDLDRGDSPLHF. The rearrangement links TRBV20-1 to TRBJ1-6, with unresolved D. The CDR3 consists of 15 residues. V was trimmed by 0 bases and J by 8 bases, leaving 14 bases between them. The germline V gene encodes CDR1 DFQATT and CDR2 SNEGSKA (reference sequence).

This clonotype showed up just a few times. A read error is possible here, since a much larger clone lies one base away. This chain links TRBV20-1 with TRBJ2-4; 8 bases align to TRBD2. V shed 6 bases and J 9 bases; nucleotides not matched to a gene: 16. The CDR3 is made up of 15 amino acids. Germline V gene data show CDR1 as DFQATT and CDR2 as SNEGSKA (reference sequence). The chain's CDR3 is CSAHPGDNAGGIQYF. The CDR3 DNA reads TGCAGTGCCCACCCAGGAGACAACGCGGGGGGCATTCAGTACTTC.

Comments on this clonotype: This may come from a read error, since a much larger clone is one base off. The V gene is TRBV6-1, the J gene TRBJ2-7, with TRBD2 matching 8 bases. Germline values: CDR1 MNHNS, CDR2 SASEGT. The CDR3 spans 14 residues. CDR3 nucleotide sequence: TGTGCCATCAGTATCTTAGCGGGATGGTACGAGCAGTACTTC. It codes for CAISILAGWYEQYF.

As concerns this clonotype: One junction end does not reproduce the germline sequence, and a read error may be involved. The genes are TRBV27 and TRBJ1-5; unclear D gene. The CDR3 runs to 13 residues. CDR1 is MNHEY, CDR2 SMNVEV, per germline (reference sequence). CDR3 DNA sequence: TGTGCCAGCAGTTCGTGGAGCAATCAGCCCCAGAATTTT. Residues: CASSSWSNQPQNF.

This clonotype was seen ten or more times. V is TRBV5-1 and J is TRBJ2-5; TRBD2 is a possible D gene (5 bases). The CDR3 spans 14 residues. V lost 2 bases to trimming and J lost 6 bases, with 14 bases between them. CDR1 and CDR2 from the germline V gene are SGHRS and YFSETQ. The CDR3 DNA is TGCGCCAGCAGCTTAAGACATGGGAGTCAGACCCAGTACTTC. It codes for CASSLRHGSQTQYF. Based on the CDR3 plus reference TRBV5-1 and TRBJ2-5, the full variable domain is KAGVTQTPRYLIKTRGQQVTLSCSPISGHRSVSWYQQTPGQGLQFLFEYFSETQRNKGNFPGRFSGRQFSNSRSEMNVSTLELGDSALYLCASSLRHGSQTQYFGPGTRLLVL.

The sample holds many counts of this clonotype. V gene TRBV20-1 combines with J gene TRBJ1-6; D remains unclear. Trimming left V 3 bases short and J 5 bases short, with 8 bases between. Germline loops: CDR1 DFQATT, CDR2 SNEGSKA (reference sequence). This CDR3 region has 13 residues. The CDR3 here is CSASRGDNSPLHF. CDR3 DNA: TGCAGTGCTAGCCGGGGAGATAATTCACCCCTCCACTTT.

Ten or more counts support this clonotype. The CDR3 region is CASSLQARITNYGYTF. DNA of the CDR3: TGTGCCAGCAGCTTGCAGGCCAGAATAACTAACTATGGCTACACCTTC. The V gene is TRBV5-4, the J gene TRBJ1-2; D is ambiguous. Trimming left V 1 base short and J 0 bases short, with 13 bases between. This CDR3 spans 16 amino acids. CDR1 and CDR2 from the germline V gene are SGHNT and YYREEE (reference sequence).